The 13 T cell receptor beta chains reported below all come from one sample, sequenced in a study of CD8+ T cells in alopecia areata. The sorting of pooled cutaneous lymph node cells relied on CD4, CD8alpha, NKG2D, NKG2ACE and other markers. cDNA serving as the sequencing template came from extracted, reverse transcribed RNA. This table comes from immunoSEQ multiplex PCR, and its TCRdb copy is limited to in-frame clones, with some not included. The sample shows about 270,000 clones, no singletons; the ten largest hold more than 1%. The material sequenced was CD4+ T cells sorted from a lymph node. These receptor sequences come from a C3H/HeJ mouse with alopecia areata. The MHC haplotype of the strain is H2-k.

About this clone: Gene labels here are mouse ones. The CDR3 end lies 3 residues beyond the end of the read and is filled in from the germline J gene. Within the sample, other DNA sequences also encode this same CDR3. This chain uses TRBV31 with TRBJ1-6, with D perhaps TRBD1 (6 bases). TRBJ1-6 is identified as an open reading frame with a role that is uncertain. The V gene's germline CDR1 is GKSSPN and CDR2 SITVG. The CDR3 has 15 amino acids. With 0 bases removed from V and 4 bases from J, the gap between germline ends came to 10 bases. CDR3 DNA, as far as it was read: TGTGCCTGGAGTCTAGGAGGGGGATATAATTCGCCC. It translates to CAWSLGGGYNSP. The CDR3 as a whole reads CAWSLGGGYNSPLYF.

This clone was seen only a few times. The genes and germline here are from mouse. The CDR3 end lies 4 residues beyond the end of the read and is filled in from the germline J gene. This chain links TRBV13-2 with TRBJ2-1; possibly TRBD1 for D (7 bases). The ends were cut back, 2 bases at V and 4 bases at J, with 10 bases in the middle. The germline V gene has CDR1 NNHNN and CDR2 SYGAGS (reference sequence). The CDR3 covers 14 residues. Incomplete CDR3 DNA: TGTGCCAGCGGTGACAGGGGGGAGTATGCT. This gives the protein CASGDRGEYA. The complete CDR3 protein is CASGDRGEYAEQFF.

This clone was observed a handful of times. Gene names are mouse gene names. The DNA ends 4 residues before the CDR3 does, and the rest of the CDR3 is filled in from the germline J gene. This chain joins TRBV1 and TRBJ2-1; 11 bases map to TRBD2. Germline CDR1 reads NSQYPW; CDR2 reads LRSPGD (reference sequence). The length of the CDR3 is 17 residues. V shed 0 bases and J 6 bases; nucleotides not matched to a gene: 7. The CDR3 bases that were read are TGCACCTGCAGTGCAGATCAGACGGACTGGGGGGTTGCT. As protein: CTCSADQTDWGVA. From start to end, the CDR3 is CTCSADQTDWGVAEQFF.

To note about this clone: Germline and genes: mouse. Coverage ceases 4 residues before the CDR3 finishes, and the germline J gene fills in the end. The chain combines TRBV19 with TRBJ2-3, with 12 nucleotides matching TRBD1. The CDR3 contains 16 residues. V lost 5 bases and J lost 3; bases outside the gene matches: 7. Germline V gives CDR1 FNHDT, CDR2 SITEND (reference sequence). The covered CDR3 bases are TGTGCCAGCAGCCCGGGACAGGGGGCAAGAGCAGAA. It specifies CASSPGQGARAE. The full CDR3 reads CASSPGQGARAETLYF. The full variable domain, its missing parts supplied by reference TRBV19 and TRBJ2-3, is GGIITQTPKFLIGQEGQKLTLKCQQNFNHDTMYWYRQDSGKGLRLIYYSITENDLQKGDLSEGYDASREKKSSFSLTVTSAQKNEMAVFLCASSPGQGARAETLYFGSGTRLTVL.

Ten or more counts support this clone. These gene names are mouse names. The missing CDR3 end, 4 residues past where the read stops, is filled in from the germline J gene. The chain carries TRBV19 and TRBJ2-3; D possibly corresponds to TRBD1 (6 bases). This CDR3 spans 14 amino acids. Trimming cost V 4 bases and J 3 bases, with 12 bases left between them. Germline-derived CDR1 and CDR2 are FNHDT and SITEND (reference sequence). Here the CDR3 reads CASSRPGQAETLYF. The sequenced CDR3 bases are TGTGCCAGCAGTCGGCCGGGACAAGCAGAA.

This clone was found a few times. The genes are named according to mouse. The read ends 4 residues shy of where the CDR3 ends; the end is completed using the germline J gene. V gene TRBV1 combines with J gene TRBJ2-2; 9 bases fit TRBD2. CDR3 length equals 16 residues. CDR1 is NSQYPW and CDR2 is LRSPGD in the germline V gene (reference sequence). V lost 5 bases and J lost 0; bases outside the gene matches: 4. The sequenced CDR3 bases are TGCACCTGCAGTAAACTGGGGGGTGCAAACACCGGG. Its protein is CTCSKLGGANTG. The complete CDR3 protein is CTCSKLGGANTGQLYF.

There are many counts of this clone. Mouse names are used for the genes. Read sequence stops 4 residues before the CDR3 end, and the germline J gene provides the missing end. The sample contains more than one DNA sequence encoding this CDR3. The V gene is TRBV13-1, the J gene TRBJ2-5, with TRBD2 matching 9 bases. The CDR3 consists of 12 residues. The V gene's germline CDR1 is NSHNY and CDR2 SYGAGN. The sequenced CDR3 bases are TGTGCCAGCAGCACTGGGGGGGAC. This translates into CASSTGGD. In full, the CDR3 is CASSTGGDTQYF.

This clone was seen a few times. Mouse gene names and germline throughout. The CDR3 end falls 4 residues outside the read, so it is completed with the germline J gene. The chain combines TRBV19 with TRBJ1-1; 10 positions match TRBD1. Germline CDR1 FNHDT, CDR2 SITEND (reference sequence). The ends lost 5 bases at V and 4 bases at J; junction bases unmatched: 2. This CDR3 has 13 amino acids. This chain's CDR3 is CASSGQGGTEVFF. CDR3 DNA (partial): TGTGCCAGCAGCGGACAGGGGGGCACA.

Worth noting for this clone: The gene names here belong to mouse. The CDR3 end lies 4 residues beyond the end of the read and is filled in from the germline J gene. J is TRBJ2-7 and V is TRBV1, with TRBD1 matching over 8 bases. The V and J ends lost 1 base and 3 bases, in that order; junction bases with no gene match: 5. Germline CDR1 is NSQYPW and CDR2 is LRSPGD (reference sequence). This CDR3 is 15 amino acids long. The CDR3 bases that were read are TGCACCTGCAGTGCAGCGACAGGGGCCCTCTAT. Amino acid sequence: CTCSAATGALY. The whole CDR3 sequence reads CTCSAATGALYEQYF.

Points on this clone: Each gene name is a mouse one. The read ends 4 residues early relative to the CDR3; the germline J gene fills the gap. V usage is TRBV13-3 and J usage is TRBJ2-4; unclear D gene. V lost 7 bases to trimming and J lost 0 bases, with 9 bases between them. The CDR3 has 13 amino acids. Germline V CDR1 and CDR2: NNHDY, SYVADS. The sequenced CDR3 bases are TGTGCCAGCGCCAGACAAAGTCAAAAC. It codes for CASARQSQN. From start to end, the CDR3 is CASARQSQNTLYF.

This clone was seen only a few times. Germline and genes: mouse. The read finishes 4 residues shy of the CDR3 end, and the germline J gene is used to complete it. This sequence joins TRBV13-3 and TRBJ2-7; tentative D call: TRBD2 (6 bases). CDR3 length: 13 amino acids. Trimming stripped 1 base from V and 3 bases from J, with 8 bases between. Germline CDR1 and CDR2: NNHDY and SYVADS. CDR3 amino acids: CASSDMGDYEQYF. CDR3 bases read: TGTGCCAGCAGTGATATGGGGGACTAT.

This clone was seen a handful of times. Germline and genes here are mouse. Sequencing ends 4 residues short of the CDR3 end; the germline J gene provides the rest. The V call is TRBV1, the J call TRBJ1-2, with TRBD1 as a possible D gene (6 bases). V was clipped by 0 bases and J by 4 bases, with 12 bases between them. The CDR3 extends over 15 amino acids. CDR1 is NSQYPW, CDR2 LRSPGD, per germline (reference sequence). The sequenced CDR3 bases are TGCACCTGCAGTGCAGATGGGGGGGCGGTCTCC. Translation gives CTCSADGGAVS. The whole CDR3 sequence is CTCSADGGAVSDYTF.

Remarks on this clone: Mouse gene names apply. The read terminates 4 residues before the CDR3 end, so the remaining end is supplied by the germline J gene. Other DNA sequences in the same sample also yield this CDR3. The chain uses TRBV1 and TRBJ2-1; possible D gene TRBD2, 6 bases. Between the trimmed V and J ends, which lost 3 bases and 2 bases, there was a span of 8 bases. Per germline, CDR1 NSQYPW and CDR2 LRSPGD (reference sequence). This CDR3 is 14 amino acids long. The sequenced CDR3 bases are TGCACCTGCAGTGCCCGGGGGGACTATGCT. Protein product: CTCSARGDYA. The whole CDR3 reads CTCSARGDYAEQFF. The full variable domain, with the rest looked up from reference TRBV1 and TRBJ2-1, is VTLLEQNPRWRLVPRGQAVNLRCILKNSQYPWMSWYQQDLQKQLQWLFTLRSPGDKEVKSLPGADYLATRVTDTELRLQVANMSQGRTLYCTCSARGDYAEQFFGPGTRLTVL.